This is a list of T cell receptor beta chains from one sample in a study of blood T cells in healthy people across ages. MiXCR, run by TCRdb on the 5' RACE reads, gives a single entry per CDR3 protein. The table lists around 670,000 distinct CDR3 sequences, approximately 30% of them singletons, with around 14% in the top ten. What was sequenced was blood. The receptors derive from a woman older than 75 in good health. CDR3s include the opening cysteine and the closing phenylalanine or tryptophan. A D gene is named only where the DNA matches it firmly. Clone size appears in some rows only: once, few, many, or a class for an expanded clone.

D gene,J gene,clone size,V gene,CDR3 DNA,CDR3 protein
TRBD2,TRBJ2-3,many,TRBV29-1,TGCAGCGTTGACCGCGGGGGGGCGACAGATACGCAGTATTTT,CSVDRGGATDTQYF
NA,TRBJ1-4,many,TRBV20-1,TGCAGTGCTCTCAGGACCGCAACTAATGAAAAACTGTTTTTT,CSALRTATNEKLFF
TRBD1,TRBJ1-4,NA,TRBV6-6,TGTGCCAGCAGACGACAGGGATCATCAGCTAATGAAAAACTGTTTTTT,CASRRQGSSANEKLFF
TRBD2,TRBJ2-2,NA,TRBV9,TGTGCCAGCAGCGTCTCGAAGCGGGGAGATAACACCGGGGAGCTGTTTTTT,CASSVSKRGDNTGELFF
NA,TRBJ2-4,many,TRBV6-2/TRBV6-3,TGTGCCAGCAGTGCAGGCAGGATCACTCAGTACTTC,CASSAGRITQYF
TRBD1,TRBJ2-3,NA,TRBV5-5,TGTGCCAGCAGCTTGTTCCAGGGGGCCACAGATACGCAGTATTTT,CASSLFQGATDTQYF
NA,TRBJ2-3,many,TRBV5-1,TGCGCCAGCAGCTTGGACCCGGGGTCAGCCACAGATACGCAGTATTTT,CASSLDPGSATDTQYF
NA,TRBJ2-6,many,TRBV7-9,TGTGCCAGCAGCTTAATGAGTGCTGGGGCCAACGTCCTGACTTTC,CASSLMSAGANVLTF
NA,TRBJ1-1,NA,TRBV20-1,TGCAGTGCTAGTAAACGGGGTACGGGTTGGGGGTACACTGAAGCTTTCTTT,CSASKRGTGWGYTEAFF
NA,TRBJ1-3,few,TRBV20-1,TGCAGTGCTACCCAGAGCTCTGGAAACACCATATATTTT,CSATQSSGNTIYF
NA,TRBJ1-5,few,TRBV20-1,TGCAGTGCTAGAGACCCAGGGGCCCCTAGGCAGCCCCAGCATTTT,CSARDPGAPRQPQHF